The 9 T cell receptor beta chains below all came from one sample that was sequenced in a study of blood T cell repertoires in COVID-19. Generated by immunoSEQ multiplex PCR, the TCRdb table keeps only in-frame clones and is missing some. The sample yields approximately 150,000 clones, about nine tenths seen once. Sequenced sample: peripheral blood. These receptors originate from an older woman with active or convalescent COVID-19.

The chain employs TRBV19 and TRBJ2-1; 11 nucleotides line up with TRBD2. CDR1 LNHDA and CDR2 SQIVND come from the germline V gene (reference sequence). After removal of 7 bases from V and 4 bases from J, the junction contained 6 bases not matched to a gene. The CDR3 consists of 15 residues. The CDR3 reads CASTRSGGDYNEQFF. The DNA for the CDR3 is TGTGCCAGTACCCGTAGCGGGGGGGATTACAATGAGCAGTTCTTC.

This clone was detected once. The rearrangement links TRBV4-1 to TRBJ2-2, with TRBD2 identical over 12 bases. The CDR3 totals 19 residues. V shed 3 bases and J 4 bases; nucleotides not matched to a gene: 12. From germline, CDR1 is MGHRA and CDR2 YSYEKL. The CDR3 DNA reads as TGCGCCAGCAGCCATGACTTACTAGCGGGGGGCCGGAGCACCGGGGAGCTGTTTTTT. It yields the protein CASSHDLLAGGRSTGELFF.

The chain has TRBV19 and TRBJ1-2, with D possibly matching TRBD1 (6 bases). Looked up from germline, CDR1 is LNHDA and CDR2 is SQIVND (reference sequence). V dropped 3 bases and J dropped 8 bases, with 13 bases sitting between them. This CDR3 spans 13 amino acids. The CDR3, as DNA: TGTGCCAGTAGTATTAAGGGGGTCTTCGGCTACACCTTC. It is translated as CASSIKGVFGYTF. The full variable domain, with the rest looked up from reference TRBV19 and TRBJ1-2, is DGGITQSPKYLFRKEGQNVTLSCEQNLNHDAMYWYRQDPGQGLRLIYYSQIVNDFQKGDIAEGYSVSREKKESFPLTVTSAQKNPTAFYLCASSIKGVFGYTFGSGTRLTVV.

CDR3 sequence reads: CASRRQGATNEKLFF. CDR3 in DNA: TGTGCCAGCAGGAGACAGGGGGCAACTAATGAAAAACTGTTTTTT. This sequence joins TRBV6-6 and TRBJ1-4; TRBD1 aligns across 9 bases. CDR1 and CDR2 (germline): MNHNY, SVGAGI (reference sequence). The CDR3 sequence is 15 residues long. The V segment lost 6 bases and the J segment 0 bases; nucleotides outside the gene matches: 2.

CDR3 in DNA: TGTGCCAGTACCACAGGAAGAACTAATGAAAAACTGTTTTTT. Amino acid sequence: CASTTGRTNEKLFF. The chain joins TRBV19 to TRBJ1-4; D is possibly TRBD1 (5 bases). This CDR3 spans 14 amino acids. Germline V lookup: CDR1 LNHDA, CDR2 SQIVND (reference sequence). Trimming stripped 7 bases from V and 1 base from J, with 10 bases between.

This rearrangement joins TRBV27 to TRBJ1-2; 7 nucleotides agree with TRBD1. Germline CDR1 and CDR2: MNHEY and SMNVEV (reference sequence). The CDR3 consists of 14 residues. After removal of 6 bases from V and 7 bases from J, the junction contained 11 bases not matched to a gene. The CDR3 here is CASSRQGDSFGYTF. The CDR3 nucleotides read TGTGCCAGCAGCAGACAGGGAGATAGCTTTGGCTACACCTTC.

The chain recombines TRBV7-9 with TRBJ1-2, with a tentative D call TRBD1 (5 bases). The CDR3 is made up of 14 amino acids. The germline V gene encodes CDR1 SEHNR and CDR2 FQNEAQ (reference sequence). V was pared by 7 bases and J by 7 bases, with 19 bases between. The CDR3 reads CASTPGGSDLGYTF. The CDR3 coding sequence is TGTGCCAGCACCCCGGGGGGATCTGACCTTGGCTACACCTTC.

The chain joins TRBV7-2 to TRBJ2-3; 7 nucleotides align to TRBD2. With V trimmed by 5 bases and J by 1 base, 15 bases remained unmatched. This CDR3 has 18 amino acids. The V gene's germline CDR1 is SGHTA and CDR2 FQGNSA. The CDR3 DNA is TGTGCCAGCAGCCTAAGAGGGGTTCTGGGGGGGGGCACAGATACGCAGTATTTT. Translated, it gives CASSLRGVLGGGTDTQYF. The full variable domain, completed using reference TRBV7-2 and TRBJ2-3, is GAGVSQSPSNKVTEKGKDVELRCDPISGHTALYWYRQSLGQGLEFLIYFQGNSAPDKSGLPSDRFSAERTGGSVSTLTIQRTQQEDSAVYLCASSLRGVLGGGTDTQYFGPGTRLTVL.

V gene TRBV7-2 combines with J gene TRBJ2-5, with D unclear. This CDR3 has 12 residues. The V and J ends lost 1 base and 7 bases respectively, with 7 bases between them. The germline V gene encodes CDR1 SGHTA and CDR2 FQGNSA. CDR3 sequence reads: CASSLDSRTQYF. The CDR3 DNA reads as TGTGCCAGCAGCTTAGATAGCCGGACCCAGTACTTC. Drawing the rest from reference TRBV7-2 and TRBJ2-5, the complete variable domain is GAGVSQSPSNKVTEKGKDVELRCDPISGHTALYWYRQSLGQGLEFLIYFQGNSAPDKSGLPSDRFSAERTGGSVSTLTIQRTQQEDSAVYLCASSLDSRTQYFGPGTRLLVL.